The TCR beta chain under discussion was sequenced for a study of vaccination effects on CD4 cells after COVID-19. Before any sequencing was done, the ViraFEST assay used viral peptide pools to expand antigen-specific CD4+ T cells. Subsequent to a culture period of under twelve days, CD4+ T cells were isolated. The vaccine given was either BNT162b2 or mRNA-1273, in two doses. Cells had half their medium changed to IL-2 medium on days 3 and 7. Assay: immunoSEQ multiplex PCR; the TCRdb copy retains only in-frame clones and omits some. This sample has 25,000 or so clones, with around 67% found just once. The CDR3 spans 15 residues. Trimming pared 0 bases from V and 0 bases from J, leaving 7 bases between. The germline V gene has CDR1 SGHRS and CDR2 YFSETQ. This clone was counted a few times. The antigen is unknown. Other DNA sequences in the sample encode the same CDR3. The study's findings and limits: Early post-infection timepoints were missing from the study, which also had few convalescent patients. Long after vaccination, the clones induced by infection and by vaccine shrank markedly in size.

The source is a human donor who received a COVID-19 vaccine. The chain employs TRBV5-1 and TRBJ2-1; D gene uncertain. Material: CD4+ T cells from PBMCs cultured with SARS-CoV-2 spike peptides, obtained after COVID-19 vaccination. Here the CDR3 reads CASSLEGSSYNEQFF. CDR3 sequence (DNA): TGCGCCAGCAGCTTGGAGGGTAGCTCCTACAATGAGCAGTTCTTC. Full variable domain (outside the CDR3, taken from reference TRBV5-1 and TRBJ2-1): KAGVTQTPRYLIKTRGQQVTLSCSPISGHRSVSWYQQTPGQGLQFLFEYFSETQRNKGNFPGRFSGRQFSNSRSEMNVSTLELGDSALYLCASSLEGSSYNEQFFGPGTRLTVL.